This T cell receptor (beta chain) came from a study of blood T cell repertoires in COVID-19. On the study more broadly: There were acute and convalescent COVID-19 samples, and they came from the United States, Italy and Spain.

The table came from immunoSEQ multiplex PCR; TCRdb's copy has only in-frame clones and leaves some out. Altogether 130,000 or so clones are present, 80% to 85% being singletons, with the ten largest covering roughly 8.7%. The sequenced sample was peripheral blood. This receptor was identified in a man younger than 45 with COVID-19, enrolled during active disease.

In DNA, the CDR3 is TGCAGTGCTAGTATGGGAGGGCAAACGCAGTATTTT. Residues: CSASMGGQTQYF. The rearrangement joins TRBV20-1 to TRBJ2-3; 7 bases line up with TRBD2. Germline V gene lookup returns CDR1 DFQATT and CDR2 SNEGSKA (reference sequence). J gave up 9 bases and V 3 bases, and 6 bases lay outside the gene matches. This CDR3 comprises 12 residues.